The following is a T cell receptor beta chain sequence with its context. What it recognizes is unknown. This sample was included in a study of T cell responses to AZD1222 COVID-19 vaccine. The trim removed 3 bases at V and 1 base at J, leaving 6 bases unmatched. The CDR3 sequence is 16 residues long. Here immunoSEQ multiplex PCR was the method, and the copy in TCRdb shows in-frame clones only, minus some. This table lists over 140,000 clones. Study-wide points: Spike was spanned by vaccine-associated CD4 TCRs, which were dominant at 160-218 and 743-854. After the peak T cell response, and only then, were repertoires sampled.

The chain joins TRBV23-1 to TRBJ1-3, with TRBD1 matching 7 bases. TRBV23-1 belongs to the ORF category, with a function that is uncertain. The source material was peripheral blood. The source of this sequence is an adult in good health. CDR3 coding DNA: TGCGCCAGCAGTCACTGGGGACAGAAGTCTGGAAACACCATATATTTT. Its translation: CASSHWGQKSGNTIYF.